This T cell receptor (beta chain) was documented in a study of cytomegalovirus exposure and HLA in healthy donors. The study, taken as a whole, reports: Published work reported that the classifier diagnosed cytomegalovirus status with high specificity and sensitivity.

Between the trimmed V and J ends, which lost 5 bases and 8 bases, there was a span of 13 bases. The CDR3 is made up of 14 amino acids. From germline, CDR1 is SEHNR and CDR2 FQNEAQ (reference sequence). Points on this clone: Its matching antigen is unknown.

The PCR had 60 Vbeta and 13 Jbeta primers. The table came from immunoSEQ multiplex PCR; TCRdb's copy has only in-frame clones and leaves some out. The repertoire consists of some 140,000 clones, with almost 80% occurring once and the leading ten covering more than 0.95%. This clonotype was sampled from a man younger than 35 in good health and CMV-seronegative. The sample was PBMCs. This rearrangement joins TRBV7-9 to TRBJ1-6; D possibly corresponds to TRBD1 (6 bases). This chain's CDR3 is CASSGGGPDSPLHF. CDR3 coding DNA: TGTGCCAGCAGCGGGGGGGGCCCAGATTCACCCCTCCACTTT.